This is a list of T cell receptor beta chains from one sample in a study of PD-1 blockade in classical Hodgkin lymphoma. Sequencing used immunoSEQ multiplex PCR; TCRdb keeps in-frame clones, though not all of them. The sample has some 100,000 clones, about 89% seen once. The material sequenced was peripheral blood mononuclear cells (PBMCs), taken before the second cycle of nivolumab. The receptor set was obtained from a human donor with classical Hodgkin lymphoma. The CDR3 runs from the conserved cysteine through the conserved F or W. D genes are given only for firm matches. Where a row states a size, it is once, few, many or the class of an expanded clone; other rows omit it.

d_call	v_call	j_call	clone_size	cdr3_aa
-	TRBV5-4	TRBJ2-7	-	CASSFEGLAYEQYF
-	TRBV11-3	TRBJ2-1	-	CASSLESGSPYNEQFF
-	TRBV27	TRBJ2-7	-	CASSLGYSYEQYF
-	TRBV29-1	TRBJ2-7	-	CSAAGSSSYEQYF
-	TRBV7-9	TRBJ1-5	-	CASSLAYGDRQPQHF
-	TRBV6-5	TRBJ2-7	-	CASSYSAVYEQYF
TRBD1	TRBV12-5	TRBJ2-7	once	CASGRAGQGYEQYF
-	TRBV7-2	TRBJ1-1	few	CASSLASMAEAFF
TRBD2	TRBV11-3	-	-	CASSGGSYEQYF
-	TRBV6-5	TRBJ2-5	-	CASSYSMGYQETQYF
TRBD1	TRBV13	TRBJ2-1	-	CASSRDSYNEQFF
TRBD2	TRBV6-5	TRBJ2-7	-	CASSYTGLAGAYEQYF
-	TRBV12-5	TRBJ2-4	-	CASGLVRGNIQYF
-	TRBV19	TRBJ1-3	-	CASSRDANSGNTIYF
TRBD2	TRBV11-2	TRBJ2-1	-	CASSLDGGVYNEQFF
TRBD2	TRBV15	TRBJ2-5	-	CATSSRAGNQETQYF
-	TRBV5-4	TRBJ2-2	-	CASSFRGGRNTGELFF
TRBD1	TRBV27	TRBJ2-7	-	CASSLGTDASYEQYF
-	TRBV19	TRBJ1-1	-	CASSISKWGTEAFF
-	TRBV5-1	TRBJ1-6	-	CASSLRRGSPLHF
-	TRBV7-9	TRBJ1-1	-	CASSLTPAMNTEAFF
-	TRBV7-9	TRBJ1-2	-	CASSLDFPRNNGYTF
-	TRBV14	TRBJ1-2	-	CASSSRRGEGGYTF
-	TRBV28	TRBJ2-1	-	CASSLFRHEQFF
-	TRBV21-1	TRBJ1-1	-	CASSKRTPLQNTEAFF
TRBD1	TRBV6-5	TRBJ2-3	-	CASRQATGSRSQYF
TRBD2	TRBV9	TRBJ2-7	-	CASSVETSGGSYEQYF
-	TRBV6-1	TRBJ1-5	-	CASSDPGLHYQPQHF
-	TRBV5-1	TRBJ2-2	-	CASNQRDTGELFF
-	TRBV9	TRBJ1-4	-	CASSLDSANEKLFF
-	TRBV18	TRBJ2-5	-	CASSPRVQETQYF
-	TRBV9	TRBJ2-3	-	CASSPPPGGDSDTQYF